This note documents a single T cell receptor (beta chain) sequence. The repertoire was sequenced with immunoSEQ multiplex PCR; TCRdb's copy has only in-frame clones and lacks some. Of around 76,000 clones listed, 90% are singletons. This specimen belongs to a study of identifying expanded T cells in peripheral blood. Trimming stripped 6 bases from V and 5 bases from J, with 16 bases between. This CDR3 is built from 14 residues. Germline V gene data show CDR1 as MDHEN and CDR2 as SYDVKM. During the collection period, no donor immune events like infections were recorded. The sequence was obtained from a person aged 18 to 70 in good health. The rearrangement uses TRBV28 and TRBJ2-5; D possibly uses TRBD1 or TRBD2 (5 bases each). Sequencing input: blood. CDR3 DNA: TGTGCCAGCAGCCGCTATTTCGGGGCCGAGACCCAGTACTTC. Translated: CASSRYFGAETQYF.